These T cell receptor beta chains were read from a single sample in a study of cytotoxic CD8 clonotypes in ibrutinib-treated CLL. TCRdb's table, derived via immunoSEQ multiplex PCR, lists solely in-frame clones and lacks some. There are about 300,000 clones in the sample; 70% to 80% occur only once, and roughly 6% lies in the top ten. The sequenced sample was PBMCs, obtained at disease progression, from a patient treated with ibrutinib. The source of these receptors is a human donor with chronic lymphocytic leukemia. Both conserved end residues are part of each CDR3. D genes are given only for firm matches. The size of a clone is reported for some rows only, either as once, few or many, or as a class for expanded clones.

j_call clone_size v_call d_call cdr3_nt cdr3_aa
TRBJ2-3 NA TRBV2 NA TGTGCCAGCAGCGAAGACAGAAGCACAGATACGCAGTATTTT CASSEDRSTDTQYF
TRBJ2-7 NA TRBV15 NA TGTGCCACCAGCAGGGAGATCCCCACCTACGAGCAGTACTTC CATSREIPTYEQYF
TRBJ2-7 once TRBV19 TRBD2 TGTGCCAGTAGTTTAACGGGAGGGACTTACGAGCAGTACTTC CASSLTGGTYEQYF
TRBJ1-2 NA TRBV6-6 TRBD1 TGTGCCAGCATTTTAACAGGGGGCGTCTATGGCTACACCTTC CASILTGGVYGYTF
TRBJ2-1 NA TRBV27 NA TGTGCCAGCAGTTTACGAGGTCGCGTTGAGCAGTTCTTC CASSLRGRVEQFF
TRBJ1-2 NA TRBV6-5 TRBD1 TGTGCCAGCAGTTGGGGACAGGGAGATGGCTACACCTTC CASSWGQGDGYTF
TRBJ1-4 NA TRBV7-2 NA TGTGCCAGCAGCTTGGGGGGTGAAAAACTGTTTTTT CASSLGGEKLFF
TRBJ1-3 NA TRBV5-1 NA TGCGCCAGCCGATCGGATTTTTTTTCTGGAAACACCATATATTTT CASRSDFFSGNTIYF
TRBJ2-6 NA TRBV5-4 NA TGTGCCAGCAGCGGAGGTTTGTTTGGGGCCAACGTCCTGACTTTC CASSGGLFGANVLTF
TRBJ1-2 NA TRBV5-4 TRBD1 TGTGCCAGCAGCTCAGACAGGGGATTGTTGGGCTACACCTTC CASSSDRGLLGYTF
TRBJ1-5 NA TRBV5-4 NA TGTGCCAGCAGCTTGGAGGGGTTTACCCCCCAGCATTTT CASSLEGFTPQHF
TRBJ1-2 NA TRBV19 NA TGTGCCAGTAGTATAGACAGGGAGGAGGGCTACACCTTC CASSIDREEGYTF
TRBJ1-5 NA TRBV5-6 NA TGTGCCAGCAGCTTGGCAGGGAACGATCAGCCCCAGCATTTT CASSLAGNDQPQHF
TRBJ2-7 NA TRBV11-1 NA TGTGCCAGCAGCTCGGGCCTTCCCGTCTACGAGCAGTACTTC CASSSGLPVYEQYF
TRBJ1-5 NA TRBV4-1 NA TGCGCCAGCAGCCAAGCGGAACGCAATCAGCCCCAGCATTTT CASSQAERNQPQHF
TRBJ1-1 NA TRBV29-1 NA TGCAGCGGGACGGCCGGCACTCAAGCTTTCTTT CSGTAGTQAFF
TRBJ2-7 NA TRBV6-1 NA TGTGCCAGCAGCCCCTATCCAGGGACCTACGAGCAGTACTTC CASSPYPGTYEQYF
TRBJ2-1 NA TRBV18 NA TGTGCCAGCTCAACTCCGGGTTCTTACAATGAGCAGTTCTTC CASSTPGSYNEQFF
TRBJ1-2 NA TRBV27 NA TGTGCCAGCAGTTTTGGAGGGGTTGACTATGGCTACACCTTC CASSFGGVDYGYTF
TRBJ2-3 NA TRBV4-1 NA TGCGCCAGCAGCCAACGGGGTGGAGCAGATACGCAGTATTTT CASSQRGGADTQYF
TRBJ1-3 NA TRBV11-2 TRBD1 TGTGCCAGCAGCCCTGGGACAGGGGGAATCGGAAACACCATATATTTT CASSPGTGGIGNTIYF
TRBJ1-2 few TRBV2 NA TGTGCCAGCAAACGCCAGACTAACTATGGCTACACCTTC CASKRQTNYGYTF
TRBJ1-6 NA TRBV28 TRBD1 TGTGCCAGCAGTTTCCACAGGGGTCTGAATAATTCACCCCTCCACTTT CASSFHRGLNNSPLHF
TRBJ2-1 NA TRBV7-3 TRBD1 TGTGCCAGCAGCGTGACAGGGTTAGGTGAGCAGTTCTTC CASSVTGLGEQFF
TRBJ2-1 NA TRBV27 TRBD2 TGTGCCAGCAGTTTAACGGCTAGCGGGAGCTCCTACAATGAGCAGTTCTTC CASSLTASGSSYNEQFF
TRBJ2-3 NA TRBV5-1 TRBD2 TGCGCCAGCAGCTTGGGGGTTGCTAGCGGGAGGACAGATACGCAGTATTTT CASSLGVASGRTDTQYF
TRBJ2-7 NA TRBV5-1 NA TGCGCCAGCAGAAGTTGGAGGGCTGGAGCGGACGAGCAGTACTTC CASRSWRAGADEQYF
TRBJ1-4 many TRBV6-1 TRBD1 TGTGCTACAGGGGCGATTTTGGAAAAACTGTTTTTT CATGAILEKLFF
TRBJ2-7 NA TRBV28 NA TGTGCCAGCAGTCCTATGCGTCCCTACGAGCAGTACTTC CASSPMRPYEQYF
TRBJ2-5 NA TRBV28 TRBD1 TGTGCCAGCAGTCGGGCCGGGACAGGGGGCTTCCTGGCGACCCAGTACTTC CASSRAGTGGFLATQYF
TRBJ1-2 NA TRBV7-9 NA TGTGCCAGCAGCTTAACAGGACGGCCTCCCTTTGACTATGGCTACACCTTC CASSLTGRPPFDYGYTF
TRBJ2-7 few TRBV9 NA TGTGCCAGCAGCCCCCCGTGTCGTTACTACGAGCAGTACTTC CASSPPCRYYEQYF
TRBJ2-7 NA TRBV7-9 NA TGTGCCAGCAGCTTAGACCTTTTTGGGGACACCTCGGAGCAGTACTTC CASSLDLFGDTSEQYF
TRBJ2-7 NA TRBV13 TRBD2 TGTGCCAGCAGCTCGGGACTAGCGGATACCTACGAGCAGTACTTC CASSSGLADTYEQYF
TRBJ2-3 few TRBV9 NA TGTGCCAGCAGCGTATCAGACTTCACAGATACGCAGTATTTT CASSVSDFTDTQYF
TRBJ1-2 few TRBV18 TRBD1 TGTGCCAGCTCACCCGAGGGGGCAGGTGGCTACACCTTC CASSPEGAGGYTF
TRBJ2-4 few TRBV20-1 TRBD1 TGCAGTGCTAGAGGGGACAGGGATGGGTACTTC CSARGDRDGYF